The text below deals with one T cell receptor beta chain. Compared with germline, one end of the junction differs, possibly owing to a read error. This sample was included in a study of technical replicates of blood from several donors. The CDR3 is 16 amino acids. Looked up from germline, CDR1 is SGHRS and CDR2 is YFSETQ. Using immunoSEQ multiplex PCR, the repertoire was profiled, and TCRdb retains in-frame clones only, with some absent. This table has roughly 50,000 clones, over 90% appearing once. Sequenced: PBMCs. This chain connects TRBV5-1 to TRBJ2-3, with TRBD1 matching 8 bases. The clonotype comes from a human donor in good health. Some clones in this sample may be carry-over from other donors' samples. Written as DNA, the CDR3 is TGCGCCAGCCGCTTAGGAGGGACAGGAATGACAGATACGCAGTATTTT. Protein product: CASRLGGTGMTDTQYF.